The sequence of this T cell receptor beta chain was determined in a study of blood T cell repertoires in COVID-19. The study recruited people aged about 18 to 90 years across around 23 US areas. V lost 1 base and J lost 3; bases outside the gene matches: 5. Germline V lookup: CDR1 SGHTA, CDR2 FQGTGA. This CDR3 has 15 amino acids. Data came from immunoSEQ multiplex PCR; TCRdb stores just in-frame clones and leaves some out. The repertoire consists of about 140,000 clones, with about 84% occurring once and the leading ten covering 1.6%. This clonotype was obtained from a woman younger than 30 who had been exposed to COVID-19. Specimen: PBMCs or T cells enriched from blood (not recorded which). The chain is built from TRBV7-3 and TRBJ1-1, with 7 bases fitting TRBD1. The CDR3 sequence: CASSLMSRGDTEAFF. In nucleotides, the CDR3 is TGTGCCAGCAGCTTAATGTCCAGGGGGGACACTGAAGCTTTCTTT.